This TCR beta chain appears in the sequencing data of a study of beta chain features in type 1 diabetes. Findings and limits, study-wide: Among patients, naive, central memory and Treg TCRB repertoires appeared more similar than among healthy donors. Type 1 diabetes patients showed fewer insertions and more deletions at VDJ junctions. For Type 1 diabetes patients, all four CD4+ subsets carried TCRB CDR3s that were moderately but significantly shorter.

Only a few counts were recorded for this clone. What it recognizes is unknown. cDNA synthesis used the whole RNA isolate, giving expressed TCRB sequences. This table comes from immunoSEQ multiplex PCR, and its TCRdb copy is limited to in-frame clones, with some not included. This table holds over 25,000 clones, approximately 55% found once. Sequenced input: Tregs from blood. The clonotype was recovered from a woman aged 18-29 years with type 1 diabetes.

The CDR3 loop is CASGRGDLNQPQHF. In DNA, the CDR3 is TGTGCCAGCGGCCGGGGGGACCTCAATCAGCCCCAGCATTTT. The chain links TRBV7-2 to TRBJ1-5; tentative D call: TRBD1 (5 bases). The CDR3 is 14 amino acids. V was cut by 8 bases and J by 3 bases, with 14 bases left in between. Germline V gene data show CDR1 as SGHTA and CDR2 as FQGNSA.